The clone carrying this TCR beta chain was counted a few times. This specimen comes from a study of blood T cell repertoires in COVID-19. Study summary: The samples span acute and convalescent COVID-19 from the United States, Italy and Spain. Sources were T cells, B-cell-depleted T cells, or PBMCs; the material itself was cDNA or gDNA.

Original processing notes: Researchers report that nucleated cell counts were estimated from reference gene primer amplification. Profiling relied on immunoSEQ multiplex PCR, and the TCRdb table lists in-frame clones only, not all of them. For V, J and clone size, that table is used; D and trimming come from the DNA. The data contain around 300,000 clones, almost 85% of them seen just once; the ten biggest clones take up 6% to 9%. Sequencing used peripheral blood. The sequence was collected from a human donor in a cohort sampled during active COVID-19.

In DNA form, the CDR3 reads TGTGCCAGCAGCTGGAAGGGGGACAGATCGAACACCGGGGAGCTGTTTTTT. Translated, it gives CASSWKGDRSNTGELFF. J is TRBJ2-2 and V is TRBV7-3; 7 bases map to TRBD1. V lost 4 bases to trimming and J lost 0 bases; unmatched junction nucleotides: 8. Looked up from germline, CDR1 is SGHTA and CDR2 is FQGTGA. The CDR3 consists of 17 residues.